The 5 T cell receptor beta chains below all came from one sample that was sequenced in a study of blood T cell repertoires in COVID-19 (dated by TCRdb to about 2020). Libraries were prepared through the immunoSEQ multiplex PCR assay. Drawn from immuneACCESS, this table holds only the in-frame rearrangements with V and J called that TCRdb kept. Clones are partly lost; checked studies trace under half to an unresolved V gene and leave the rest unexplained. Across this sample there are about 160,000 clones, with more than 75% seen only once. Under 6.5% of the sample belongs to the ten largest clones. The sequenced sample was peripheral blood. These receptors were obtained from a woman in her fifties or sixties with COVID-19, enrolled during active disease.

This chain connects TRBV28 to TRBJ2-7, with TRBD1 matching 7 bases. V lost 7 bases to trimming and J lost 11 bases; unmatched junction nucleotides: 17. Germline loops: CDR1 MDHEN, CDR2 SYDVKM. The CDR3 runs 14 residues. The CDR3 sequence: CASKVRQGSFGEYF. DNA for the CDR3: TGTGCCAGCAAGGTCCGACAGGGCAGTTTTGGGGAGTACTTC.

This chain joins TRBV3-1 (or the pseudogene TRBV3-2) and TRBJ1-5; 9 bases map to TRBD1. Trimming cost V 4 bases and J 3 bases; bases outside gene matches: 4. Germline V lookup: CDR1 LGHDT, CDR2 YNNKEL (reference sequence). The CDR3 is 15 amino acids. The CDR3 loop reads CASSRGTGTNQPQHF. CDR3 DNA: TGTGCCAGCAGCCGCGGGACAGGGACCAATCAGCCCCAGCATTTT.

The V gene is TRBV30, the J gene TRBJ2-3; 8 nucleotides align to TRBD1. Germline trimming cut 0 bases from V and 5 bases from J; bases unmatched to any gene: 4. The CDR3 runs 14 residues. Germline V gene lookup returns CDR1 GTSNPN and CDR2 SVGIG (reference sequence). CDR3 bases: TGTGCCTGGAGTGTTCAGGGGGCCGGAGATACGCAGTATTTT. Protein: CAWSVQGAGDTQYF.

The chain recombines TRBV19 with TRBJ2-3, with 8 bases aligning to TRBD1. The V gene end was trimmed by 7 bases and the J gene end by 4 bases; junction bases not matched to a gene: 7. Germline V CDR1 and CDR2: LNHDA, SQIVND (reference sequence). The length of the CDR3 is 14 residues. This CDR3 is CASKNGQGADTQYF. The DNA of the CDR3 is TGTGCCAGTAAAAACGGACAGGGTGCAGATACGCAGTATTTT. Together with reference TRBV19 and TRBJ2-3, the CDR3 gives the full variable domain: DGGITQSPKYLFRKEGQNVTLSCEQNLNHDAMYWYRQDPGQGLRLIYYSQIVNDFQKGDIAEGYSVSREKKESFPLTVTSAQKNPTAFYLCASKNGQGADTQYFGPGTRLTVL.

The CDR3 is CAISKGPGGSGANVLTF. As DNA, the CDR3 is TGTGCCATCAGCAAGGGACCGGGGGGCTCTGGGGCCAACGTCCTGACTTTC. The chain joins TRBV10-3 to TRBJ2-6; 7 nucleotides match TRBD2. The germline CDR1 and CDR2 sequences are ENHRY and SYGVKD. The junction had 8 bases not matched to a gene; V was cut back by 6 bases and J by 0 bases. The length of the CDR3 is 17 residues.